This T cell receptor (beta chain) was sequenced in a study of CD8+ T cells in alopecia areata. This clone was recorded a few times. Treatment indicated: oral pan-JAK inhibitor, 5-10 mg twice daily. cDNA reverse transcribed from extracted RNA served as the sequencing template. TCRdb's copy holds only in-frame clones and misses some; the assay was immunoSEQ multiplex PCR. The sample includes fewer than 250,000 clones, 40% to 55% seen only once; the top ten take over 2%. The germline V gene encodes CDR1 MGHRA and CDR2 YSYEKL. V was clipped by 3 bases and J by 5 bases; unmatched bases: 17. The CDR3 totals 19 residues.

The clonotype originates from a human donor with alopecia areata. The sample in question was CD4+ T cells sorted from blood, obtained at approximately week 36, from a patient treated with tofacitinib. This chain joins TRBV4-1 and TRBJ2-5; 11 bases match TRBD2. This CDR3 reads CASSQDPRRGTSGAETQYF. CDR3 nucleotide sequence: TGCGCCAGCAGCCAGGATCCAAGACGCGGGACTAGCGGAGCCGAGACCCAGTACTTC.